The rows below give T cell receptor beta chains drawn from one sample of a study of CD8+ T cells in alopecia areata. Generated by immunoSEQ multiplex PCR, the TCRdb table keeps only in-frame clones and is missing some. The data hold fewer than 150,000 clones, with roughly two thirds observed a single time. The sample consisted of CD4+ T cells sorted from blood. The receptor source for this set is a human donor in good health. The CDR3 runs from the conserved cysteine through the conserved F or W. D genes are given only for firm matches. Clone size appears in some rows only: once, few, many, or a class for an expanded clone.

d_gene	v_gene	j_gene	abundance	CDR3nt	CDR3aa
.	TRBV29-1	TRBJ2-7	.	TGCAGCGTTGTATTCTCCTACGAGCAGTACTTC	CSVVFSYEQYF
.	TRBV29-1	TRBJ1-1	.	TGCAGCGTCGGGGGGTTTAACACTGAAGCTTTCTTT	CSVGGFNTEAFF
.	TRBV7-3	TRBJ2-1	.	TGTGCCAGCAGCCAAACTTACAATGAGCAGTTCTTC	CASSQTYNEQFF
TRBD1	TRBV29-1	TRBJ2-5	.	TGCAGCGTAGAACAGGGGCCCCAAGAGACCCAGTACTTC	CSVEQGPQETQYF
TRBD1	TRBV7-9	TRBJ1-1	.	TGTGCCAGCAGCTCCCCCGGGCAGGGGGTAAAAGCTTTCTTT	CASSSPGQGVKAFF
.	TRBV6-6	TRBJ2-2	few	TGTGCCAGCAGTGGGTCCCACTCCGGGGAGCTGTTTTTT	CASSGSHSGELFF
.	TRBV11-2	TRBJ2-5	.	TGTGCCAGCAGCTTAGATTCGTTCTGGGATCAAGAGACCCAGTACTTC	CASSLDSFWDQETQYF
.	TRBV4-1	TRBJ2-5	.	TGCGCCAGCAGCCAAGGAATCGCCAGGGAGACCCAGTACTTC	CASSQGIARETQYF
TRBD1	TRBV27	TRBJ2-6	.	TGTGCCAGCAGTCCAGGGACAGGGGCTCCCTCTGGGGCCAACGTCCTGACTTTC	CASSPGTGAPSGANVLTF
.	TRBV4-1	TRBJ2-5	.	TGCGCCAGCAGCCCAGCGGGTTACCAAGAGACCCAGTACTTC	CASSPAGYQETQYF
TRBD1	TRBV29-1	TRBJ1-5	.	TGCAGCGCGGGACAGTCCAATCAGCCCCAGCATTTT	CSAGQSNQPQHF
TRBD1	TRBV5-1	TRBJ2-1	once	TGCGCCAGCAGCTTGGCGGGACAGGGTGGCAATGAGCAGTTCTTC	CASSLAGQGGNEQFF
TRBD1	TRBV29-1	TRBJ2-3	.	TGCAGCTCGCGGACAGGGCGAGCAGATACGCAGTATTTT	CSSRTGRADTQYF
.	TRBV6-5	TRBJ1-2	.	TGTGCCAGCACTCGCAGCGGGACACCTTCTGGCTACACCTTC	CASTRSGTPSGYTF
.	TRBV30	TRBJ2-1	.	TGTGCCTGGAGTGTAATCGGGAGGCAGTTCTTC	CAWSVIGRQFF
.	TRBV29-1	TRBJ2-5	.	TGCAGCGTTGCTCAAGAGACCCAGTACTTC	CSVAQETQYF
.	TRBV29-1	TRBJ2-1	few	TGCAGCGTTGAACGGCTAGCAGGCTCCTACAATGAGCAGTTCTTC	CSVERLAGSYNEQFF
.	TRBV29-1	TRBJ1-1	.	TGCAGCGTCCGACTGCCAATGAACACTGAAGCTTTCTTT	CSVRLPMNTEAFF
TRBD1	TRBV5-6	TRBJ1-2	.	TGTGCCAGCAGCGCGACAGGGGACTATGGCTACACCTTC	CASSATGDYGYTF
.	TRBV6-6	TRBJ2-2	.	TGTGCCAGCAGTTATCGACCGGGAGCCTCGGAGCTGTTTTTT	CASSYRPGASELFF
.	TRBV4-1	TRBJ2-5	few	TGCGCCAGCAGCCAAGTGGTCACTAGTCCCTTGGAGACCCAGTACTTC	CASSQVVTSPLETQYF
.	TRBV30	TRBJ1-2	.	TGTGCCTGGAGTGTACAGGGACCAAACTATGGCTACACCTTC	CAWSVQGPNYGYTF
.	TRBV9	TRBJ2-1	.	TGTGCCAGCAGCGCCGCGCGGGGCCCAACTTATGAGCAGTTCTTC	CASSAARGPTYEQFF
TRBD2	TRBV27	TRBJ2-5	.	TGTGCCAGCAGTTCCTGGACTAGCGGGGAAGAGACCCAGTACTTC	CASSSWTSGEETQYF
.	TRBV5-1	TRBJ1-5	few	TGCGCCAGCAGCTTGGAGGGGGAAGGTCAGCCCCAGCATTTT	CASSLEGEGQPQHF
TRBD1	TRBV9	TRBJ2-5	.	TGTGCCAGCAGCGCATCCCCCGGGACAGAGGAGACCCAGTACTTC	CASSASPGTEETQYF
.	TRBV5-1	TRBJ2-6	few	TGCGCCAGCAGCTTGGTCGGAAGTACTGGGGCCAACGTCCTGACTTTC	CASSLVGSTGANVLTF
.	TRBV29-1	TRBJ1-4	.	TGCAGCGTTGAAAAAACTAATGAAAAACTGTTTTTT	CSVEKTNEKLFF
TRBD1	TRBV18	TRBJ2-5	.	TGTGCCAGCTCGGACAGACAGGGGAGCCAAGAGACCCAGTACTTC	CASSDRQGSQETQYF
.	TRBV20-1	TRBJ2-1	.	TGCAGTGCCCCGGCATACAATGAGCAGTTCTTC	CSAPAYNEQFF
TRBD2	TRBV29-1	TRBJ2-5	once	TGCAGCTTTTCGACTAGCGTGAGAGAGACCCAGTACTTC	CSFSTSVRETQYF
TRBD1	TRBV7-9	TRBJ1-6	few	TGTGCCAGCAGCTTAGCAGGAGACAGGGTTAATTCACCCCTCCACTTT	CASSLAGDRVNSPLHF
TRBD2	TRBV5-4	TRBJ2-1	.	TGTGCCAGCAGCTCCGCTAGCGGGGGGGCAGGGGGCAATGAGCAGTTCTTC	CASSSASGGAGGNEQFF
.	TRBV5-4	TRBJ2-2	.	TGTGCCAGCAGGGTAACAGCGAACACCGGGGAGCTGTTTTTT	CASRVTANTGELFF
.	TRBV6-5	TRBJ1-4	.	TGTGCCAGCAGTTACTATCCGGGACATTCTCGGGAAAAACTGTTTTTT	CASSYYPGHSREKLFF
.	TRBV11-2	TRBJ2-7	few	TGTGCCAGCAGCTTAGCCCAGCGCCAAGGCGAGCAGTACTTC	CASSLAQRQGEQYF
TRBD1	TRBV30	TRBJ1-6	few	TGTGCCTGGAGTGTACAGGGGGACGGTTCACCCCTCCACTTT	CAWSVQGDGSPLHF
.	TRBV5-6	TRBJ2-6	.	TGTGCCAGCATCCGACCCTCTGGGGCCAACGTCCTGACTTTC	CASIRPSGANVLTF
.	TRBV7-9	TRBJ2-5	.	TGTGCCAGCAGCTTATCCGGAGGGGGATTACAAGAGACCCAGTACTTC	CASSLSGGGLQETQYF
.	TRBV5-6	TRBJ1-2	.	TGTGCCAGCAGCTCTCGGACACTCCTTTATGGCGGCTACACCTTC	CASSSRTLLYGGYTF
.	TRBV4-2	TRBJ2-7	.	TGTGCCAGCAGCCAAGATCTTGGGGGATCCTCCTACGAGCAGTACTTC	CASSQDLGGSSYEQYF
.	TRBV19	TRBJ1-1	.	TGTGCCAGTAGTGAACAGCGTAACACTGAAGCTTTCTTT	CASSEQRNTEAFF
TRBD1	TRBV29-1	TRBJ2-7	.	TGCAGCGTGGACAGGGTCTGGGGGAACGAGCAGTACTTC	CSVDRVWGNEQYF
.	TRBV7-9	TRBJ1-4	few	TGTGCCAGCAGCCCCACTGCAACTAATGAAAAACTGTTTTTT	CASSPTATNEKLFF
.	TRBV10-1	TRBJ2-7	.	TGCGCCAGCAGTACTAGCTACGAGCAGTACTTC	CASSTSYEQYF
TRBD1	TRBV7-9	TRBJ1-2	.	TGTGCCAGCAGCCCACGTCCCGGGACAGGCCCGGGAGGCTACACCTTC	CASSPRPGTGPGGYTF
.	TRBV29-1	TRBJ1-4	.	TGCAGCGTCAGCAGAAATAATGAAAAACTGTTTTTT	CSVSRNNEKLFF
.	TRBV29-1	TRBJ2-1	once	TGCAGCGGTGGGCTCCTAGGTGGGAATGAGCAGTTCTTC	CSGGLLGGNEQFF
TRBD1	TRBV29-1	TRBJ2-7	.	TGCAGCGTCGTGGAAGACAGGGGGACCTACGAGCAGTACTTC	CSVVEDRGTYEQYF
.	TRBV5-6	TRBJ2-3	.	TGTGCCAGCAGCTTACTAGATACGCAGTATTTT	CASSLLDTQYF